This T cell receptor (beta chain) derives from a study of identical twins. Study-level points and caveats: The study drew conclusions from cross-sectional statistical analysis, not from following the same donors. There were fewer insertions in abundant cord blood beta clonotypes, but memory repertoires showed no such pattern. Beta out-of-frame sequences displayed a weaker excess of sharing between twins.

Each donor was a healthy Caucasian. MiXCR, run by TCRdb on the 5' RACE reads, gives a single entry per CDR3 protein. The top ten hold 4% to 5.5% of the sample, which has roughly 750,000 distinct CDR3 sequences, approximately 21% seen once. Germline CDR1 DFQATT, CDR2 SNEGSKA (reference sequence). V lost 3 bases and J lost 1, with 13 bases in between. This CDR3 comprises 14 residues. There are many counts of this clonotype. Its target is not known. This same sample was also taken into another study, of T cells expressing NK-cell markers.

The chain has TRBV20-1 and TRBJ2-7; perhaps TRBD1 as D (5 bases). Sequenced input: PBMCs. The clonotype was recovered from a woman aged 18-30 years in good health. The CDR3 loop is CSASFGHLSYEQYF. As DNA, the CDR3 is TGCAGTGCTAGTTTCGGACACCTTTCCTACGAGCAGTACTTC.